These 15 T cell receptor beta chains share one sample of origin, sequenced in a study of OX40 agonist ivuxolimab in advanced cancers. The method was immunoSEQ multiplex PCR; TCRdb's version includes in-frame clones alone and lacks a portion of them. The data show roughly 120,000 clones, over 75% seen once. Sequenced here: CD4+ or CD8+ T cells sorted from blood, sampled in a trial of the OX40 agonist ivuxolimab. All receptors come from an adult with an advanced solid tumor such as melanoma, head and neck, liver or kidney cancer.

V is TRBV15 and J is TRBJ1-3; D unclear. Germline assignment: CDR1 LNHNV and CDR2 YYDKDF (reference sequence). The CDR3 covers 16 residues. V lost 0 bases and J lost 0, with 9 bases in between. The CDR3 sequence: CATSRDGGISGNTIYF. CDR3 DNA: TGTGCCACCAGCAGAGATGGCGGAATCTCTGGAAACACCATATATTTT.

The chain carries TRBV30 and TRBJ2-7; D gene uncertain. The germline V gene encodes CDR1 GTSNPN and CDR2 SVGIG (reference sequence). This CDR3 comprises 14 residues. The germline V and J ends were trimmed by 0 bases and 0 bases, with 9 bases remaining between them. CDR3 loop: CAWSVQRSSYEQYF. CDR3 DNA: TGTGCCTGGAGTGTACAGAGGAGCTCCTACGAGCAGTACTTC.

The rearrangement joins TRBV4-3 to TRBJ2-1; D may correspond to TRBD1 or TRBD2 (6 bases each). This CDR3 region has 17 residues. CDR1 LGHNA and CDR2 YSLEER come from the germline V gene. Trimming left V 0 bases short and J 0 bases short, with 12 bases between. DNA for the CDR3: TGCGCCAGCAGCCAAGATATAGGGGGGAGCTCCTACAATGAGCAGTTCTTC. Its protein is CASSQDIGGSSYNEQFF.

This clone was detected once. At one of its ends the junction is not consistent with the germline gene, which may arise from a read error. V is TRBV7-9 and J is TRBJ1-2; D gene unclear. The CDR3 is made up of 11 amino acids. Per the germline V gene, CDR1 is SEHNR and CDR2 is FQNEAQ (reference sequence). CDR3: CASRNGQATFF. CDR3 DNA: TGTGCCAGCAGAAATGGGCAGGCCACCTTCTTC.

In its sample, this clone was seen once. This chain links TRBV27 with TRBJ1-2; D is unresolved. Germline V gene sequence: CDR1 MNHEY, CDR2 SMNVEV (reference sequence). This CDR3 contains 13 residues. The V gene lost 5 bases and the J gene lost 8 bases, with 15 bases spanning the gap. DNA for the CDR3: TGTGCCAGCAGTCCAGACCTGGCCTGGGGCTACACCTTC. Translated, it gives CASSPDLAWGYTF.

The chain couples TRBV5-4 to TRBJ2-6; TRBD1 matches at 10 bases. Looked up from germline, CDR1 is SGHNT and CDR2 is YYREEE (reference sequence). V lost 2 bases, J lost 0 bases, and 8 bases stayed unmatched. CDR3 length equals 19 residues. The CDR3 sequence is CASSFSPGQGRSGANVLTF. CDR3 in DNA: TGTGCCAGCAGCTTTTCTCCGGGACAGGGGCGCTCTGGGGCCAACGTCCTGACTTTC.

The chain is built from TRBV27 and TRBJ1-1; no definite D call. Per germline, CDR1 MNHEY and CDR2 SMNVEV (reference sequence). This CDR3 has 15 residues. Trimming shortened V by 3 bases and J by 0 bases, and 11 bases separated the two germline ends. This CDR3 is CASSFEQPMNTEAFF. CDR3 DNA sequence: TGTGCCAGCAGTTTTGAGCAGCCAATGAACACTGAAGCTTTCTTT.

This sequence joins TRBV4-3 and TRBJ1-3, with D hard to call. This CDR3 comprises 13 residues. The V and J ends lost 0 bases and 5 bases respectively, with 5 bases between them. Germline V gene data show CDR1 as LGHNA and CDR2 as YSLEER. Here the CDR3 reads CASSQDSRNTIYF. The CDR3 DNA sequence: TGCGCCAGCAGCCAAGATTCTCGAAACACCATATATTTT.

The CDR3 region has the DNA TGTGCCTGGAGTGAAGGGATGGAAAAACTGTTTTTT. Translating it yields CAWSEGMEKLFF. The genes are TRBV30 and TRBJ1-4; D call uncertain. With 1 base removed from V and 8 bases from J, the gap between germline ends came to 8 bases. CDR1 and CDR2 from the germline V gene are GTSNPN and SVGIG (reference sequence). CDR3 length: 12 amino acids.

This CDR3 is CASSLGLPETQYF. Here the CDR3 DNA reads TGTGCCAGCAGCTTGGGCCTGCCGGAGACCCAGTACTTC. J is TRBJ2-5 and V is TRBV5-6; D gene uncertain. V lost 0 bases, J lost 5 bases, and 8 bases lay in between. Per germline, CDR1 SGHDT and CDR2 YYEEEE. CDR3 length: 13 residues.

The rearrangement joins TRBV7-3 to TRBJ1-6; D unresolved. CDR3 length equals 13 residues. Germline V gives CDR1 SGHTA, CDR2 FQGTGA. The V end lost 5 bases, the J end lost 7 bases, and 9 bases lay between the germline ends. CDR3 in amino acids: CASSESPNSPLHF. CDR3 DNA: TGTGCCAGCAGCGAGTCCCCGAATTCACCCCTCCACTTT. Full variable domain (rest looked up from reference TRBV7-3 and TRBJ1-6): GAGVSQTPSNKVTEKGKYVELRCDPISGHTALYWYRQSLGQGPEFLIYFQGTGAADDSGLPNDRFFAVRPEGSVSTLKIQRTERGDSAVYLCASSESPNSPLHFGNGTRLTVT.

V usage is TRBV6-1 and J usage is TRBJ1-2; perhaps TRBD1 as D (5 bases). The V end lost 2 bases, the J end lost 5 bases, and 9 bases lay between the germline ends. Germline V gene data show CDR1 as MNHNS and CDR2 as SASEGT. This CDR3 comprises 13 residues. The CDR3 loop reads CASSESGLYGYTF. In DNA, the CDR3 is TGTGCCAGCAGTGAATCGGGACTGTATGGCTACACCTTC.

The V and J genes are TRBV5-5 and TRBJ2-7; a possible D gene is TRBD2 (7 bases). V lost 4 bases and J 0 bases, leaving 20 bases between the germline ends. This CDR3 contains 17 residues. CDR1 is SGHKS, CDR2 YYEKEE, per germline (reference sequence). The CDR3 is CASSPRSPGGPSYEQYF. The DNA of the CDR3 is TGTGCCAGCAGCCCGCGCTCCCCGGGGGGCCCCTCCTACGAGCAGTACTTC. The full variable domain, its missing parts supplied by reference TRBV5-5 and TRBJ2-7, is DAGVTQSPTHLIKTRGQQVTLRCSPISGHKSVSWYQQVLGQGPQFIFQYYEKEERGRGNFPDRFSARQFPNYSSELNVNALLLGDSALYLCASSPRSPGGPSYEQYFGPGTRLTVT.

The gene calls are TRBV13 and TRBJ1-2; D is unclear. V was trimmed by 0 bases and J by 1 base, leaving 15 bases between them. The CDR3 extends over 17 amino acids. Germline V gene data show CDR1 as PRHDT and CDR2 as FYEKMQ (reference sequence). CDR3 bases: TGTGCCAGCAGCTTAGGGATTCGGCCGGAGCTTAACTATGGCTACACCTTC. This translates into CASSLGIRPELNYGYTF.

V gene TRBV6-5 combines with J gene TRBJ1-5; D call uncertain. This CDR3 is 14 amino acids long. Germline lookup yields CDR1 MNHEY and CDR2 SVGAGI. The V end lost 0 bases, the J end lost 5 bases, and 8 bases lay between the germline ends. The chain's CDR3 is CASSYSGIDQPQHF. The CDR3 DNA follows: TGTGCCAGCAGTTACTCAGGGATAGATCAGCCCCAGCATTTT.